This passage covers 5 T cell receptor beta chains from one sample sequenced in a study of T cells after yellow fever vaccination. TCRdb re-analysed the 5' RACE reads in MiXCR, keeping a single row per CDR3 protein. The table has around 250,000 distinct CDR3 sequences, 6.9% seen once. Sequences were derived from CD4+ T cells sorted from PBMCs, sampled 15 days after the yellow fever booster vaccination. The receptors shown here come from a young man who received the YFV17D yellow fever vaccine.

The J gene is TRBJ2-1, the V gene TRBV20-1; no firm D call. The CDR3 is made up of 11 amino acids. V was trimmed by 6 bases and J by 8 bases, leaving 11 bases between them. Germline V gene data show CDR1 as DFQATT and CDR2 as SNEGSKA (reference sequence). The DNA of the CDR3 is TGCAGTGCCCGGCCCATAGATGAGCAGTTCTTC. Amino acids: CSARPIDEQFF.

This clonotype turned up a few times. The CDR3 here is CASSPLAGTQETQYF. The CDR3 DNA follows: TGTGCCAGCTCACCGCTAGCGGGGACGCAAGAGACCCAGTACTTC. The chain recombines TRBV18 with TRBJ2-5; 9 positions match TRBD2. The germline V gene has CDR1 KGHSH and CDR2 LQKENI. There are 15 residues in the CDR3. Unmatched junction bases numbered 4, after V lost 3 bases and J lost 2 bases.

The V gene is TRBV10-3, the J gene TRBJ2-1; D remains unclear. The CDR3 is made up of 14 amino acids. CDR1 is ENHRY and CDR2 is SYGVKD in the germline V gene. With 2 bases removed from V and 2 bases from J, the gap between germline ends came to 7 bases. In DNA, the CDR3 is TGTGCCATCAGTGAGGGTCCCCCCTACAATGAGCAGTTCTTC. The encoded protein is CAISEGPPYNEQFF.

The chain couples TRBV30 to TRBJ2-5; TRBD2 matches at 8 bases. The CDR3 loop spans 17 amino acids. In germline, CDR1 is GTSNPN, CDR2 SVGIG (reference sequence). The junction had 11 bases not matched to a gene; V was cut back by 2 bases and J by 0 bases. The chain's CDR3 is CAWSIGGDGIDQETQYF. CDR3 nucleotides: TGTGCCTGGAGTATCGGGGGGGACGGGATCGACCAAGAGACCCAGTACTTC.

This clonotype occurred many times. This chain connects TRBV15 to TRBJ2-3; no firm D call. The CDR3 length is 14 residues. Between the trimmed V and J ends, which lost 1 base and 2 bases, there was a span of 7 bases. Germline values: CDR1 LNHNV, CDR2 YYDKDF (reference sequence). The CDR3 nucleotides are TGTGCCACCAGCAGAGGCCAGAACACAGATACGCAGTATTTT. Encoded protein: CATSRGQNTDTQYF.